This TCR beta chain was retrieved from a study of hypomethylating agent response in myelodysplastic syndrome. Study summary: Roughly 6 patients responded with complete response or hematologic improvement; roughly 5 did not.

The analysis used unsorted bulk bone marrow, not T-cell subsets. TCRdb's table, derived via immunoSEQ multiplex PCR, lists solely in-frame clones and lacks some. The table includes thousands of clones, about 87% detected once. Germline V gene lookup returns CDR1 MNHNS and CDR2 SASEGT. V lost 0 bases, J lost 1 base, and 13 bases lay in between. This CDR3 comprises 17 residues. This specimen consisted of bone marrow, obtained before or after starting hypomethylating agent treatment for myelodysplastic syndrome (not recorded which). This receptor was obtained from a human donor with myelodysplastic syndrome. The chain is built from TRBV6-1 and TRBJ2-4; D might be TRBD2 (6 bases). CDR3 nucleotides: TGTGCCAGCAGTGAAGCGCAATCCCGGGGGGCCAAAAACATTCAGTACTTC. It is translated as CASSEAQSRGAKNIQYF.